What follows is one TCR beta chain and its context. Its target is unknown. A read error may explain this, as a much larger clone is one base away. CDR1 and CDR2 from the germline V gene are DFQATT and SNEGSKA (reference sequence). CDR3 length equals 13 residues. The data are from a study of breast tumors, draining lymph nodes, adjacent tissues. Breast cancer patients provided tissue from their axillary draining lymph nodes. TCRdb passed the multiplex PCR reads through MiXCR, listing each CDR3 protein once. The data hold 150,000 to 200,000 distinct CDR3 sequences, with 30% to 35% observed a single time. Study conclusions and caveats: Tumor T cell lymph node origin was a supported hypothesis, not proven. Compared with lymph nodes, tumors were less diverse; compared with nontumor tissue, more. Compared with basal-like, luminal-like tumors shared significantly more repertoire with nontumor tissue. Findings are consistent with lymph node origin and intratumoral expansion of most tumor T cells.

J is TRBJ2-7 and V is TRBV20-1; D is unclear. This TCR was recovered from a female donor with breast cancer. Some clones in this sample may be carry-over from other donors' samples. Specimen: axillary lymph node tissue. CDR3 sequence reads: CSARRAGAYAQYF. As DNA, the CDR3 is TGCAGTGCTAGAAGAGCCGGTGCCTACGCGCAGTACTTC.